A selection of T cell receptor beta chains follows, all from one sample in a study of T cell repertoires in cytomegalovirus infection. TCRdb re-called the reads with MiXCR, one entry per CDR3 protein. The sample has about 700,000 distinct CDR3 sequences, around 35% seen once. Antigens of these TCRs are unknown. Sample: cultured PBMCs, taken from culture after CMV antigen stimulation. These TCRs come from a human donor in good health (CMV status not recorded). Some clones in this sample may be carry-over from other donors' samples. Each CDR3 is given with its conserved first and last residue. Fields, in order: clone size, J gene, D gene, V gene, CDR3 DNA, CDR3 protein. A D gene is named only where the DNA matches it firmly. Clone size is shown for a subset of rows, as once, few, many or a class of expanded clone.

clone size: many
J gene: TRBJ2-1
D gene: TRBD2
V gene: TRBV7-8
CDR3 DNA: TGTGCCAGCAGCCCCCGGACTAGTTTCGGCTACAATGAGCAGTTCTTC
CDR3 protein: CASSPRTSFGYNEQFF

clone size: few
J gene: TRBJ1-6
D gene: -
V gene: TRBV19
CDR3 DNA: TGTGCCAGTAGTATCCGGTACTCCTATAATTCACCCCTCCACTTT
CDR3 protein: CASSIRYSYNSPLHF

clone size: many
J gene: TRBJ1-4
D gene: -
V gene: TRBV7-8
CDR3 DNA: TGTGCCAGCAGCTTGCTCCGGGCCGGTAATGAAAAACTGTTTTTT
CDR3 protein: CASSLLRAGNEKLFF

clone size: -
J gene: TRBJ2-1
D gene: -
V gene: TRBV4-1
CDR3 DNA: TGCGCCAGCAGCCAGGAATTCCTGAGGGCGAATGAGCAGTTCTTC
CDR3 protein: CASSQEFLRANEQFF

clone size: -
J gene: TRBJ2-5
D gene: TRBD2
V gene: TRBV9
CDR3 DNA: TGTGCCAGCAGCTCCCCCGCGGGACTAGCGGTACAAGAGACCCAGTACTTC
CDR3 protein: CASSSPAGLAVQETQYF

clone size: many
J gene: TRBJ1-5
D gene: TRBD1
V gene: TRBV7-8
CDR3 DNA: TGTGCCAGCAGCCTGCTCCCGACAGGGTTAGGGACTAGCAATCAGCCCCAGCATTTT
CDR3 protein: CASSLLPTGLGTSNQPQHF

clone size: -
J gene: TRBJ1-4
D gene: -
V gene: TRBV7-8
CDR3 DNA: TGTGCCAGCAGCCCCAGAAGGGGTGAAAAACTGTTTTTT
CDR3 protein: CASSPRRGEKLFF

clone size: few
J gene: TRBJ2-2
D gene: -
V gene: TRBV5-4
CDR3 DNA: TGTGCCAGCAGCTTGGTCGAGAATCGGGAGCTGTTTTTT
CDR3 protein: CASSLVENRELFF

clone size: -
J gene: TRBJ2-4
D gene: -
V gene: TRBV4-3
CDR3 DNA: TGCGCCAGCAGCCAAGAATCCGGATCAAACATTCAGTACTTC
CDR3 protein: CASSQESGSNIQYF

clone size: few
J gene: TRBJ2-5
D gene: TRBD2
V gene: TRBV28
CDR3 DNA: TGTGCCAGCAAGCCTAGCGGGAGGGCTCGGGAGACCCAGTACTTC
CDR3 protein: CASKPSGRARETQYF

clone size: few
J gene: TRBJ2-2
D gene: TRBD2
V gene: TRBV4-1
CDR3 DNA: TGCGCCAGCAGCCGAGAGGGGTCTAGCGGTAACACCGGGGAGCTGTTTTTT
CDR3 protein: CASSREGSSGNTGELFF

clone size: -
J gene: TRBJ2-5
D gene: TRBD1
V gene: TRBV6-2/TRBV6-3
CDR3 DNA: TGTGCCAGCAGTTATAGGGGACAGGGGCAAACCCAGTACTTC
CDR3 protein: CASSYRGQGQTQYF

clone size: few
J gene: TRBJ1-4
D gene: -
V gene: TRBV25-1
CDR3 DNA: TGTGCCAGCAGTGAGGGGGGGGGTAATGAAAAACTGTTTTTT
CDR3 protein: CASSEGGGNEKLFF

clone size: -
J gene: TRBJ2-2
D gene: TRBD1
V gene: TRBV4-2
CDR3 DNA: TGTGCCAGCAGCCAACCTGGACAGGGGGCGACCGGGGAGCTGTTTTTT
CDR3 protein: CASSQPGQGATGELFF

clone size: few
J gene: TRBJ1-5
D gene: -
V gene: TRBV4-2
CDR3 DNA: TGTGCCAGCAGCCCTATCCAGGATGGGAGCAATCAGCCCCAGCATTTT
CDR3 protein: CASSPIQDGSNQPQHF

clone size: few
J gene: TRBJ2-3
D gene: -
V gene: TRBV6-5
CDR3 DNA: TGTGCCAGCAGCCCGATTGAAGGGTGGGGAGATACGCAGTATTTT
CDR3 protein: CASSPIEGWGDTQYF

clone size: -
J gene: TRBJ2-7
D gene: TRBD2
V gene: TRBV10-3
CDR3 DNA: TGTGCCATCAGTGAAACAGGAGCGGGAAACGAGCAGTACTTC
CDR3 protein: CAISETGAGNEQYF

clone size: -
J gene: TRBJ1-1
D gene: -
V gene: TRBV12-3/TRBV12-4
CDR3 DNA: TGTGCCAGCAGTTTAGCGGGGAGCGCCTCCGAAGCTTTCTTT
CDR3 protein: CASSLAGSASEAFF

clone size: -
J gene: TRBJ2-1
D gene: -
V gene: TRBV5-4
CDR3 DNA: TGTGCCAGCACCCCTGGGGGATTGAGGGGCAATGAGCAGTTCTTC
CDR3 protein: CASTPGGLRGNEQFF

clone size: -
J gene: TRBJ2-2
D gene: -
V gene: TRBV12-3/TRBV12-4
CDR3 DNA: TGTGCCAGCTCCTCAGGGCTAAGAAGGGTCGGGAGCACCGGGGAGCTGTTTTTT
CDR3 protein: CASSSGLRRVGSTGELFF

clone size: many
J gene: TRBJ2-3
D gene: -
V gene: TRBV7-2
CDR3 DNA: TGTGCCAGCAGCTTAATCGGGGCAGGGGGGCAGGATACGCAGTATTTT
CDR3 protein: CASSLIGAGGQDTQYF

clone size: -
J gene: TRBJ1-1
D gene: -
V gene: TRBV19
CDR3 DNA: TGTGCCAGTACCACCAATGGCCCTGAAGCTTTCTTT
CDR3 protein: CASTTNGPEAFF

clone size: -
J gene: TRBJ2-7
D gene: -
V gene: TRBV20-1
CDR3 DNA: TGCAGTGCTGATCGGACTCGGGGTCTCGAGCAGTACTTC
CDR3 protein: CSADRTRGLEQYF

clone size: -
J gene: TRBJ2-3
D gene: -
V gene: TRBV7-7
CDR3 DNA: TGTGCCAGCAGCTTATCCTTGTCGGGAGATACGCAGTATTTT
CDR3 protein: CASSLSLSGDTQYF